This T cell receptor (beta chain) was identified during a study of T cell responses to AZD1222 COVID-19 vaccine. Germline V gene data show CDR1 as MDHEN and CDR2 as SYDVKM. Unmatched junction bases numbered 14, after V lost 11 bases and J lost 5 bases. CDR3 size: 15 residues. The method was immunoSEQ multiplex PCR; TCRdb's version includes in-frame clones alone and lacks a portion of them. The sample lists 150,000 or so clones, roughly 87% occurring once. Sample: peripheral blood, taken on day 0 of AZD1222 vaccination. The V gene is TRBV28, the J gene TRBJ2-2; 7 positions agree with TRBD1. The source is an adult in good health. The CDR3 DNA reads as TGTGCCTCTATGACGCCCGGGACAGTAACCGGGGAGCTGTTTTTT. Encoded protein: CASMTPGTVTGELFF.